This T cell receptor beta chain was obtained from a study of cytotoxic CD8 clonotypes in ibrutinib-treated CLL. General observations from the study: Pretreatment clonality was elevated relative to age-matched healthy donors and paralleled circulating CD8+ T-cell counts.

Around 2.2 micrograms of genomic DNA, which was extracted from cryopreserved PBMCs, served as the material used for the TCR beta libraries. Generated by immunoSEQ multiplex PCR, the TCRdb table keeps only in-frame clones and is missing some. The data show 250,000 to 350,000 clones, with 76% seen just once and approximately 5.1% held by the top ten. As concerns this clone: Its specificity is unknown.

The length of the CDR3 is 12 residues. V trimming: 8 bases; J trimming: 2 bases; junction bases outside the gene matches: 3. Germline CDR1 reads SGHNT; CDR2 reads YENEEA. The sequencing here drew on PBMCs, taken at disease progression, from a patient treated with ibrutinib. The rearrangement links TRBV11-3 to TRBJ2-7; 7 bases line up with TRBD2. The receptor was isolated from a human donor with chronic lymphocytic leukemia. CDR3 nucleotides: TGTGCCAGCGGGGAGGGGCCCTACGAGCAGTACTTC. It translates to CASGEGPYEQYF.